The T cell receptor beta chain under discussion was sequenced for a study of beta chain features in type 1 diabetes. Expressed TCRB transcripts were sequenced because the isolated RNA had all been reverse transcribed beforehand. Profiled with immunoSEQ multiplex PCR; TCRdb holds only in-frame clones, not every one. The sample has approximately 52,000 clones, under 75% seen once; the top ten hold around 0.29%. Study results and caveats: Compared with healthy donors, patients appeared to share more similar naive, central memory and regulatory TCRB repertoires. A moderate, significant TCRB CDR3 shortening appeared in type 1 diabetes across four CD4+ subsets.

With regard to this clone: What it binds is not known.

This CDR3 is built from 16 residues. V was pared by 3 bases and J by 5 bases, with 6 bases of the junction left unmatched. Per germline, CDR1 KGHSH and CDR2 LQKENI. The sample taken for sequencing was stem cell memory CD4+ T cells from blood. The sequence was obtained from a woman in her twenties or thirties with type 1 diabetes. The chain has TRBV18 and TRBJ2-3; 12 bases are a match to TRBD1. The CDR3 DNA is TGTGCCAGCTCACCTTCGGGACAGGGGGCCCGAGATACGCAGTATTTT. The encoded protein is CASSPSGQGARDTQYF.